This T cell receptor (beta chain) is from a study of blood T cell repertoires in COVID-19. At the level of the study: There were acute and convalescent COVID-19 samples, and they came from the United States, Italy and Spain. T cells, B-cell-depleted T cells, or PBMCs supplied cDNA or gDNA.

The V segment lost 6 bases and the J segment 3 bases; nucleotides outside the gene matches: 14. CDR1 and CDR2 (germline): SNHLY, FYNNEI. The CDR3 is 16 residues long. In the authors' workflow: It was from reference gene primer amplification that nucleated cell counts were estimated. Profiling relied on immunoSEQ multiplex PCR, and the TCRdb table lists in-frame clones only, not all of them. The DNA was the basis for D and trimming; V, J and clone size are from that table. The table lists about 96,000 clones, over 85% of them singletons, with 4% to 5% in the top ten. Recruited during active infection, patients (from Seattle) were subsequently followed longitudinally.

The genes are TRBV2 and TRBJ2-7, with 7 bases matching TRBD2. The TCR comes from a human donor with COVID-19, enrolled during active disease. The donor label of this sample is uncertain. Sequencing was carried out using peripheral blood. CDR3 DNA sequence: TGTGCCAGCAGGAAGAGCCCGGGAGGACTCTTCTACGAGCAGTACTTC. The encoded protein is CASRKSPGGLFYEQYF.